The 20 T cell receptor beta chains in this list originate from one sample, sequenced in a study of cytomegalovirus exposure and HLA in healthy donors. Primers included in the PCR were 60 Vbeta and 13 Jbeta primers. Using immunoSEQ multiplex PCR, the repertoire was profiled, and TCRdb retains in-frame clones only, with some absent. Of roughly 130,000 clones in the sample, roughly 84% are singletons; the top ten hold around 1.2%. Sequenced material: PBMCs. Every receptor here comes from a girl aged 2 to 9 in good health and CMV-seronegative.

Here the CDR3 DNA reads TGTGCCAGCAGCCAAGATAGCGGGGGGACAACTAGCACAGATACGCAGTATTTT. Translated, it gives CASSQDSGGTTSTDTQYF. This sequence joins TRBV11-1 and TRBJ2-3, with 10 bases aligning to TRBD2. Germline CDR1 is SGHAT and CDR2 is FQDESV (reference sequence). The CDR3 is 18 residues long. V trimming: 5 bases; J trimming: 0 bases; junction bases outside the gene matches: 11.

This chain links TRBV4-2 with TRBJ1-4, with 9 bases lining up with TRBD1. CDR1 and CDR2 from the germline V gene are LGHNA and YNFKEQ. The CDR3 has 16 residues. J lost 8 bases, V lost 0 bases, and 7 bases had no gene match. The CDR3 coding sequence is TGTGCCAGCAGCCAAGATAGGGGGACAGGGTTGGAAAAACTGTTTTTT. Translated, it gives CASSQDRGTGLEKLFF.

The V gene is TRBV5-1, the J gene TRBJ2-1, with 10 bases identical to TRBD2. V was pared by 6 bases and J by 13 bases, with 25 bases of the junction left unmatched. CDR3 length: 18 amino acids. In germline, CDR1 is SGHRS, CDR2 YFSETQ. Here the CDR3 DNA reads TGCGCCAGCACCCGTGGGAACGTCATACTAGCGGGGACCCACCCCCAGTTCTTC. Its protein is CASTRGNVILAGTHPQFF.

The genes are TRBV7-2 and TRBJ1-6; TRBD1 is a possible D gene (6 bases). The CDR3 is made up of 16 amino acids. CDR1 is SGHTA and CDR2 is FQGNSA in the germline V gene. V was trimmed by 3 bases and J by 6 bases, leaving 15 bases between them. The CDR3 sequence: CASSLTSGTTNSPLHF. For the CDR3, the DNA is TGTGCCAGCAGCTTGACATCCGGGACAACTAATTCACCCCTCCACTTT. Full variable domain (missing parts from reference TRBV7-2 and TRBJ1-6): GAGVSQSPSNKVTEKGKDVELRCDPISGHTALYWYRQSLGQGLEFLIYFQGNSAPDKSGLPSDRFSAERTGGSVSTLTIQRTQQEDSAVYLCASSLTSGTTNSPLHFGNGTRLTVT.

The chain is built from TRBV25-1 and TRBJ1-3, with D hard to call. Trimming cost V 6 bases and J 3 bases, with 3 bases left between them. CDR1 and CDR2 from the germline V gene are MGHDK and SYGVNS. The CDR3 spans 11 residues. CDR3 loop: CASRSGNTIYF. The CDR3, as DNA: TGTGCCAGCAGGAGTGGAAACACCATATATTTT.

The rearrangement links TRBV6-4 to TRBJ2-2; weak D call: TRBD2 (6 bases). The CDR3 sequence is 17 residues long. Germline lookup yields CDR1 MRHNA and CDR2 SNTAGT. V was trimmed by 3 bases and J by 5 bases, leaving 19 bases between them. In DNA, the CDR3 is TGTGCCAGCAGTGAACACCCTCCGGGACGGGGGACCGGGGAGCTGTTTTTT. Translating it yields CASSEHPPGRGTGELFF.

The chain links TRBV7-2 to TRBJ2-7, with D possibly being TRBD2 (5 bases). Deletions cut 2 bases from V and 2 bases from J, with 13 bases between. Germline V gene data show CDR1 as SGHTA and CDR2 as FQGNSA. The length of the CDR3 is 15 residues. CDR3 residues: CASSLLSGFAYEQYF. The CDR3 nucleotides are TGTGCCAGCAGCTTATTGTCGGGGTTCGCCTACGAGCAGTACTTC.

This clone appeared once. The chain links TRBV18 to TRBJ2-3; the match to TRBD2 covers 7 bases. This CDR3 comprises 19 residues. J was trimmed by 0 bases and V by 1 base; bases with no gene match: 13. Per germline, CDR1 KGHSH and CDR2 LQKENI. The DNA for the CDR3 is TGTGCCAGCTCACCACTGCGAGGTTGGGAGGGTACGAGCACAGATACGCAGTATTTT. This translates into CASSPLRGWEGTSTDTQYF.

This chain joins TRBV6-1 and TRBJ2-5; 8 bases align to TRBD1. V dropped 6 bases and J dropped 5; count of bases not matched to a gene: 8. Per the germline V gene, CDR1 is MNHNS and CDR2 is SASEGT. The CDR3 contains 14 residues. Here the CDR3 DNA reads TGTGCCAGCAGGGACAGGGCACGCACGGAGACCCAGTACTTC. Translation: CASRDRARTETQYF.

The CDR3 region has the DNA TGTGCCAGCAGCTTCCCCACGGGACAGGGAAGAACTGAAGCTTTCTTT. Amino acid sequence: CASSFPTGQGRTEAFF. This chain joins TRBV7-2 and TRBJ1-1; 9 nucleotides agree with TRBD1. The CDR3 spans 16 residues. Germline CDR1 is SGHTA and CDR2 is FQGNSA. V trimming: 3 bases; J trimming: 5 bases; junction bases outside the gene matches: 10.

The rearrangement uses TRBV2 and TRBJ1-2; the D gene is possibly TRBD1 (6 bases). Trimming took off 10 bases at V and 4 bases at J, with 28 bases between the two ends. This CDR3 has 17 residues. Germline V gene sequence: CDR1 SNHLY, CDR2 FYNNEI. CDR3 sequence: CANPVRAGASISYGYTF. In DNA form, the CDR3 reads TGTGCCAACCCGGTCAGGGCGGGGGCCTCCATCTCCTATGGCTACACCTTC.

V and J are TRBV9 and TRBJ2-1; possibly TRBD2 for D (7 bases). The CDR3 loop spans 15 amino acids. Germline assignment: CDR1 SGDLS and CDR2 YYNGEE. Trimming pared 0 bases from V and 3 bases from J, leaving 10 bases between. The CDR3 bases are TGTGCCAGCAGCGTAGGCGGGGGCCACTACAATGAGCAGTTCTTC. Its translation: CASSVGGGHYNEQFF.

The chain uses TRBV2 and TRBJ2-2, with 7 bases lining up with TRBD1. The CDR3 totals 14 residues. CDR1 is SNHLY, CDR2 FYNNEI, per germline. CDR3 loop: CATRDRASTGELFF. The CDR3 DNA sequence: TGTGCAACCCGAGACAGGGCTAGCACCGGGGAGCTGTTTTTT.

The V and J genes are TRBV7-3 and TRBJ2-3, with 7 bases matching TRBD1. Trimming removed 5 bases from V and 5 bases from J; junction bases left unmatched: 4. CDR3 size: 13 residues. Per germline, CDR1 SGHTA and CDR2 FQGTGA. This CDR3 reads CASSRGRQDTQYF. The CDR3 nucleotides read TGTGCCAGCAGCAGGGGGCGCCAAGATACGCAGTATTTT.

The J gene is TRBJ1-5, the V gene TRBV6-6; 8 positions match TRBD1. V was pared by 5 bases and J by 6 bases, with 12 bases of the junction left unmatched. The CDR3 loop spans 16 amino acids. Germline CDR1 is MNHNY and CDR2 is SVGAGI (reference sequence). The CDR3 sequence: CASSTYLTGAGQPQHF. As DNA, the CDR3 is TGTGCCAGCAGTACTTACCTGACAGGGGCTGGTCAGCCCCAGCATTTT.

The chain carries TRBV7-6 and TRBJ2-5, with 7 bases lining up with TRBD1. The CDR3 sequence is 16 residues long. Germline V gives CDR1 SGHVS, CDR2 FNYEAQ. Trimming at V came to 5 bases and at J to 2 bases, leaving 11 bases not matched to a gene. CDR3 region: CASSRPGQTLQETQYF. The CDR3 DNA reads as TGTGCCAGCAGCCGACCGGGACAGACCCTACAAGAGACCCAGTACTTC.

This clone was observed a single time. Other DNA variants within this sample encode the same CDR3. The chain links TRBV9 to TRBJ1-3; no clear D gene. The V gene lost 4 bases and the J gene lost 4 bases, with 6 bases spanning the gap. The V gene's germline CDR1 is SGDLS and CDR2 YYNGEE. The CDR3 has 12 residues. CDR3 DNA sequence: TGTGCCAGCAGCCCGAGCGGAAACACCATATATTTT. Its translation: CASSPSGNTIYF.

The chain has TRBV2 and TRBJ2-5, with 10 positions matching TRBD2. The V gene end was trimmed by 6 bases and the J gene end by 1 base; junction bases not matched to a gene: 2. The CDR3 loop spans 14 amino acids. The germline gives CDR1 SNHLY, CDR2 FYNNEI. In DNA, the CDR3 is TGTGCCAGCAGCCTAGCGGGGGCCCAAGAGACCCAGTACTTC. Translating gives CASSLAGAQETQYF.

The chain uses TRBV19 and TRBJ2-1, with D perhaps matching TRBD2 (5 bases). The CDR3 has 14 amino acids. Germline V CDR1 and CDR2: LNHDA, SQIVND (reference sequence). V was shortened by 4 bases and J by 2 bases, with 9 bases between the two germline ends. The CDR3: CASSSRGAYNEQFF. CDR3 DNA: TGTGCCAGTAGTAGTCGGGGAGCCTACAATGAGCAGTTCTTC.

The CDR3: CASSTQTGAVPSGYTF. The CDR3 DNA reads as TGTGCCAGTAGTACCCAGACAGGGGCTGTCCCGTCTGGCTACACCTTC. The chain carries TRBV19 and TRBJ1-2, with 8 nucleotides matching TRBD1. This CDR3 has 16 residues. The ends lost 4 bases at V and 7 bases at J; junction bases unmatched: 14. Germline V gene data show CDR1 as LNHDA and CDR2 as SQIVND (reference sequence). Together with reference TRBV19 and TRBJ1-2, the CDR3 gives the full variable domain: DGGITQSPKYLFRKEGQNVTLSCEQNLNHDAMYWYRQDPGQGLRLIYYSQIVNDFQKGDIAEGYSVSREKKESFPLTVTSAQKNPTAFYLCASSTQTGAVPSGYTFGSGTRLTVV.